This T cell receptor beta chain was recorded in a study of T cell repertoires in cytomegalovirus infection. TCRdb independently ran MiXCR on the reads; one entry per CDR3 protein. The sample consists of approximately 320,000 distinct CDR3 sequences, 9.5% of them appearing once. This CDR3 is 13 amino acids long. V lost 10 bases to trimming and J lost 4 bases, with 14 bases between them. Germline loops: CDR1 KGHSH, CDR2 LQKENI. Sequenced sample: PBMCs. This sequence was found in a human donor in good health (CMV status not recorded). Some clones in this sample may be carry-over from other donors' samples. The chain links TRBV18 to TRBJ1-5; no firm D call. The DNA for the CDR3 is TGTGCCACTAAACAAGACCTAAATCAGCCCCAGCATTTT. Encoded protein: CATKQDLNQPQHF.